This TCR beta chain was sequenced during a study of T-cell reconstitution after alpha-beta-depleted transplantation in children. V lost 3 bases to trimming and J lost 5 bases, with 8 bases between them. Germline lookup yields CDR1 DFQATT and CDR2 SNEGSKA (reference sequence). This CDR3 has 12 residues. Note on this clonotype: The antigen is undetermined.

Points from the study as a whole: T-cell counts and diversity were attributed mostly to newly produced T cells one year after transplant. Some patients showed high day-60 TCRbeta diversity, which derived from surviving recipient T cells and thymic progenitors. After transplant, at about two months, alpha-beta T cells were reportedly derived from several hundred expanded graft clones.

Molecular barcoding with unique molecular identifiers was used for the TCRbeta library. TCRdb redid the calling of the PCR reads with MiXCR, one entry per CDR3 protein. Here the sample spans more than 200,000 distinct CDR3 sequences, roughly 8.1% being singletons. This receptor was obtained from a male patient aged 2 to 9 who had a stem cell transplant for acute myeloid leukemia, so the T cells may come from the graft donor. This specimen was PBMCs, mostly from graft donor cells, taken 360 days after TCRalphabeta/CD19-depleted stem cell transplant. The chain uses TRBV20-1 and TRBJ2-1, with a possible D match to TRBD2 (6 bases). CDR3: CSASSGNNEQFF. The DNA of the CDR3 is TGCAGTGCTAGTAGCGGTAACAATGAGCAGTTCTTC.